The rows below give T cell receptor beta chains drawn from one sample of a study of T cell responses to AZD1222 COVID-19 vaccine. TCRdb keeps only in-frame clones here, not all; method: immunoSEQ multiplex PCR. The repertoire consists of 150,000 to 200,000 clones, with around 87% occurring once and the leading ten covering 6.9%. The source was peripheral blood, collected on day 0 of AZD1222 vaccination. The receptors here all came from an adult in good health. Each CDR3 is given with its conserved first and last residue. A D gene is named only where the DNA matches it firmly. Not all rows give a size; the values are once, few, many and, for expanded clones, a class.

>TRBJ2-2|TRBV5-1|.|.
TGCGCCAGCAGCTTGCAATCGTTCGACCGTACGAACACCGGGGAGCTGTTTTTT
CASSLQSFDRTNTGELFF
>TRBJ2-5|TRBV5-1|.|.
TGCGCCAGCAGCTCCCTTCCTGGTTTATTACAAGAGACCCAGTACTTC
CASSSLPGLLQETQYF
>TRBJ1-1|TRBV14|.|.
TGTGCCAGCAGCCCATACTGGGCCGGAAACACTGAAGCTTTCTTT
CASSPYWAGNTEAFF
>TRBJ1-5|TRBV4-2|.|.
TGTGCCAGCAGCCAAGAAAGACACACCAATCAGCCCCAGCATTTT
CASSQERHTNQPQHF
>TRBJ1-2|TRBV19|.|TRBD1
TGTGCCAGTAGTACCCCCGGAGACAGGGCTCTCTATGGCTACACCTTC
CASSTPGDRALYGYTF
>TRBJ1-1|TRBV27|.|.
TGTGCCAGCAGTCCTACGGGCAGTTCCACTGAAGCTTTCTTT
CASSPTGSSTEAFF
>TRBJ1-1|TRBV11-2|.|TRBD1
TGTGCCAGCAGCTTAGGTACAGGGGGCTGGGTGGGCACTGAAGCTTTCTTT
CASSLGTGGWVGTEAFF
>TRBJ1-3|TRBV9|.|.
TGTGCCAGCAGCGTAGAGGGAGGGGAATCGCCCATCCATGCTGGAAACACCATATATTTT
CASSVEGGESPIHAGNTIYF
>TRBJ2-5|TRBV9|.|.
TGTGCCAGCAGCGCAAAGACGGGGGCGCAGGCGCCCCAGTACTTC
CASSAKTGAQAPQYF
>TRBJ2-3|TRBV7-9|.|.
TGTGCCAGCAGCTTATCAGTCTCAGATACGCAGTATTTT
CASSLSVSDTQYF
>TRBJ1-2|TRBV6-5|.|.
TGTGCCAGCAGGGCCAGGCGGAACTATGGCTACACCTTC
CASRARRNYGYTF
>TRBJ2-3|TRBV9|.|.
TGTGCCAGCAGCGCTAGCACGGATACGCAGTATTTT
CASSASTDTQYF
>TRBJ1-2|TRBV5-1|.|.
TGCGCCAGCAGCTTCGACAGTAACTATGGCTACACCTTC
CASSFDSNYGYTF
>TRBJ1-3|TRBV6-5|.|.
TGTGCCAGCAGTCGGGGGCTCTCTGGAAACACCATATATTTT
CASSRGLSGNTIYF
>TRBJ1-3|TRBV3-1/TRBV3-2|.|.
TGTGCCAGCAGCCAAGATGGGGTCTGGGACCTAACCTCTGGAAACACCATATATTTT
CASSQDGVWDLTSGNTIYF
>TRBJ1-2|TRBV10-3|.|TRBD1
TGTGCCATCAGTGAGGTGACAGGGACTAACTATGGCTACACCTTC
CAISEVTGTNYGYTF
>TRBJ2-6|TRBV27|.|TRBD1
TGTGCCAGCAGTTTGACAGGGGGAACTGGGGCCAACGTCCTGACTTTC
CASSLTGGTGANVLTF
>TRBJ2-3|TRBV9|.|TRBD2
TGTGCCAGCAGCGGCCCGATAATGACTAGCTTTTCGACTTTCACAGATACGCAGTATTTT
CASSGPIMTSFSTFTDTQYF
>TRBJ1-2|TRBV7-9|.|.
TGTGCCAGCAGCTTAGCGGGGGGACTAGCCAACTATGGCTACACCTTC
CASSLAGGLANYGYTF
>TRBJ2-6|TRBV5-1|.|.
TGCGCCAGCAGCCCCTGGACTGACCCCTCTGGGGCCAACGTCCTGACTTTC
CASSPWTDPSGANVLTF
>TRBJ2-7|TRBV2|.|.
TGTGCCAGCAGTGCAAGCGAGGGTCTACACGAGCAGTACTTC
CASSASEGLHEQYF
>TRBJ2-2|TRBV10-2|.|.
TGCGCCAGCAGTGGCACGCCCGCCGGCACCGGGGAGCTGTTTTTT
CASSGTPAGTGELFF
>TRBJ2-1|TRBV15|.|.
TGTGCCACCAGCGGAGGGCCCGGGACAGCCAACAATGAGCAGTTCTTC
CATSGGPGTANNEQFF
>TRBJ1-5|TRBV4-1|.|.
TGCGCCAGCAGCCAAGAAGGGACGGTGGGCAATCAGCCCCAGCATTTT
CASSQEGTVGNQPQHF
>TRBJ1-3|TRBV12-3/TRBV12-4|.|.
TGTGCCAGCAGTCAAGACTTCGGAAACACCATATATTTT
CASSQDFGNTIYF
>TRBJ2-2|TRBV19|.|.
TGTGCCAGTAAGGACAGAGTGAACACCGGGGAGCTGTTTTTT
CASKDRVNTGELFF
>TRBJ2-1|TRBV19|.|TRBD2
TGTGCCAGTAGTACTTGGACTAGCGAGAGCTCCTACAATGAGCAGTTCTTC
CASSTWTSESSYNEQFF
>TRBJ1-1|TRBV5-1|.|TRBD1
TGCGCCAGCAGCTGGGGACAGGGACCAAACACTGAAGCTTTCTTT
CASSWGQGPNTEAFF
>TRBJ2-2|TRBV10-3|.|.
TGTGCCATCAGTGAGAAAGGGGCTACGAACACCGGGGAGCTGTTTTTT
CAISEKGATNTGELFF
>TRBJ1-6|TRBV2|.|TRBD1
TGTGCCAGCAGGAAGGCGACAGGGAGGGATTCACCCCTCCACTTT
CASRKATGRDSPLHF
>TRBJ1-5|TRBV18|.|.
TGTGCCAGCTCACCACGTCCGGAGACGGGGGGAAATCAGCCCCAGCATTTT
CASSPRPETGGNQPQHF
>TRBJ1-1|TRBV4-2|.|.
TGTGCCAGCAGCCAAGATCAAGGGTTGAACACTGAAGCTTTCTTT
CASSQDQGLNTEAFF
>TRBJ1-1|TRBV28|.|.
TGTGCCAGCAGTTTTAGGGGCGCCGGCACTGAAGCTTTCTTT
CASSFRGAGTEAFF
>TRBJ1-4|TRBV11-2|.|TRBD1
TGTGCCAGCAGCTTAGAAAAGGGACAGGGGAAGAGGGCATGGGAAAAACTGTTTTTT
CASSLEKGQGKRAWEKLFF
>TRBJ1-2|TRBV28|.|.
TGTGCCAGCAGAGGGGGGTGGGGAAACTATGGCTACACCTTC
CASRGGWGNYGYTF
>TRBJ1-5|TRBV19|.|.
TGTGCCAGTAGTCTAACAAGGGGAGGTATGGGCAATCAGCCCCAGCATTTT
CASSLTRGGMGNQPQHF
>TRBJ2-7|TRBV4-2|.|TRBD1
TGTGCCAGCAGCCTACAGGGGGGCGAGCAGTACTTC
CASSLQGGEQYF
>TRBJ2-7|TRBV5-1|.|.
TGCGCCAGCAGCTTGGGGTGGGGCGATTCCTACGAGCAGTACTTC
CASSLGWGDSYEQYF
>TRBJ1-2|TRBV2|.|.
TGTGCCAGCAGCGGGTCAGGGATGAATGGCTACACCTTC
CASSGSGMNGYTF
>TRBJ1-1|TRBV10-3|.|.
TGTGCCATCAGTGAGGGGGAGGCCACTGAAGCTTTCTTT
CAISEGEATEAFF
>TRBJ2-1|TRBV2|once|.
TGTGCCAGCCTCGGTTGGCTAGCGAACGACAATGAGCAGTTCTTC
CASLGWLANDNEQFF
>TRBJ2-7|TRBV21-1|.|.
TGTGCCAGCAGCAAAATGACCCGGGGGGGGAAAAGGGCTGAGCCCTACGAGCAGTACTTC
CASSKMTRGGKRAEPYEQYF
>TRBJ1-6|TRBV28|.|.
TGTGCCAGCAAGCAGGGAATCGGTTCACCCCTCCACTTT
CASKQGIGSPLHF
>TRBJ1-4|TRBV27|.|.
TGTGCCAGCGGACCTTTGGGGCTACGTGCAACTAATGAAAAACTGTTTTTT
CASGPLGLRATNEKLFF
>TRBJ2-2|TRBV7-9|once|.
TGTGCCAGCAGCTTAGGAGAGACCGCCACCGGGGAGCTGTTTTTT
CASSLGETATGELFF
>TRBJ2-5|TRBV5-1|.|TRBD1
TGCGCCAGCAGCTTGGAAGGGGGCGAGTGGGAGACCCAGTACTTC
CASSLEGGEWETQYF
>TRBJ2-2|TRBV5-4|.|.
TGTGCCAGCAGCAGCCCCGGACTCACGAACACCGGGGAGCTGTTTTTT
CASSSPGLTNTGELFF
>TRBJ1-5|TRBV7-2|.|.
TGTGCCAGCAGCTTCGATTCCTCGCCTCAGCCCCAGCATTTT
CASSFDSSPQPQHF
>TRBJ2-2|TRBV7-9|.|TRBD2
TGTGCCAGCAGCCAGGGACTAGCGGGGACTTTCACCGGGGAGCTGTTTTTT
CASSQGLAGTFTGELFF
>TRBJ2-5|TRBV7-9|.|TRBD2
TGTGCCAGCAGCCCAAGCGGGGGCCTCCATTACCAAGAGACCCAGTACTTC
CASSPSGGLHYQETQYF
>TRBJ2-1|TRBV6-6|.|.
TGTGCCAGCAGTTACCTTCAGAACAATGAGCAGTTCTTC
CASSYLQNNEQFF
>TRBJ1-2|TRBV12-3/TRBV12-4|.|TRBD1
TGTGCCAGCAGTTCAGACAGGGTGTCTGGCTACACCTTC
CASSSDRVSGYTF
>TRBJ1-1|TRBV18|.|.
TGTGCCAGCTCACCAATCGGACTACCTGAAGCTTTCTTT
CASSPIGLPEAFF
>TRBJ2-7|TRBV7-2|.|.
TGTGCCAGCAGCTTAGCGAACTACTCCTACGAGCAGTACTTC
CASSLANYSYEQYF
>TRBJ2-2|TRBV5-6|.|TRBD1
TGTGCCAGCAGCTTGGAAACAGGGGGCACCGGGGAGCTGTTTTTT
CASSLETGGTGELFF